This T cell receptor (beta chain) was found in a study of shared clonotypes between healthy human individuals (dated by TCRdb to between 2020 and 2021). Background on the whole study: A couple of women and a few men aged 18 to 49 years were included in the cohort. For each donor, CD4 naive and CD4 memory were each given three plates, CD8 naive was given two plates, and CD8 memory was given one plate. The study deeply sequenced blood TCR repertoires of roughly five healthy adults to estimate repertoire size and the extent of clonotype sharing between individuals. To increase sequencing depth and limit assay-specific biases, TCR repertoire library preparation and sequencing were carried out by different laboratories using diverse techniques. Between about 0.94 and 10 billion PBMCs per donor were obtained by leukapheresis.

Summary of the overall study and its limitations: The small number of donors limited the genetic and exposure-history diversity represented. Sampling was restricted to blood, and TCR repertoires in tissue are likely to differ from TCR repertoires in blood. When several donors were compared, the shared fraction of clonotypes was around 5% for naive CD4, less than 4% for naive CD8, roughly 2.5% for memory CD4, and 0.4% for memory CD8. Based on pairwise subsampling, the degree of clonotype sharing among donors was expected to be affected by sequencing depth. Compared with non-shared clonotypes, clonotypes shared by all four sorted-subset donors had higher generation probabilities. Estimated clonotype richness was generally larger for naive than for memory subsets. Even with the large sequencing depth, rarefaction of the sorted-subset datasets indicated that sequencing was incomplete.

Using the deep immunoSEQ assay, TCR CDR3 regions were amplified from genomic DNA by multiplex PCR. Extracted genomic DNA from each cell subset was spread evenly across all wells of several immunoSEQ 96-well plates, with each plate serving as a replicate. Each replicate PCR for sorted subsets received roughly 0.2 ug genomic DNA, equal to roughly 29,000 T cell genomes. Purified libraries were measured with a Qubit 3.0 fluorometer, size-checked on a Bioanalyzer 2100, and measured again with the KAPA Library Quantification kit. Each immunoSEQ 96-well plate was sequenced on its own single-read 150-cycle Illumina NextSeq 550 flow cell. Per the source publication's procedure: Because only junctional sequences without quality scores were contained in the immunoSEQ output, filtering matching that applied to full-length reads could not be performed. Sequences were annotated with PyIR, a Python wrapper for IgBLAST v1.9, and V/J genes and CDR3 were assigned using IMGT germline references. Reads with weak V/J assignments (E-value above 1e-6), missing CDR3, stop codons, out-of-frame junctions, or ambiguous translated residues were removed. A V3J clonotype was defined by an identical inferred V gene, J gene, and CDR3 amino acid sequence. To compute the percentage overlap between repertoires, the number of shared unique clonotypes was divided by the size of the smaller repertoire. RTK rarefaction, the Chao1 estimator, and Recon v2.1 estimates of unobserved clonotypes were used to assess repertoire richness. OLGA was used to compute generation probabilities for all TCRbeta clonotypes that the gDNA method yielded from a handful of donors. This immuneACCESS table, as held by TCRdb, lists in-frame sequences with V and J called but not all clones. Of the missing ones, under half trace to an unresolved V gene in checked studies; the others have no known cause. V and J calls and clone size are as listed in that table; D and trimming were resolved from the DNA. This sample comprises about 1 million clones, under 80% of them detected only once. The ten largest make up about 1.4% of the sample.

On this clone itself: There is no known antigen for this receptor. No qualities accompany the bases; no much larger clone lies one base away.

The donors were healthy, HIV-negative adults who had no recently reported acute infections or vaccinations. All donors were Caucasian adults living in Nashville, Tennessee, USA. CD4+ T cells were enriched by magnetic negative selection; naive cells were then positively selected on CD45RA, and the negative fraction formed the memory subset. After blood collection by leukapheresis, PBMCs were isolated using Ficoll-Histopaque density gradient centrifugation and then cryopreserved in the vapor phase of liquid nitrogen. Analytical flow cytometry was used to check the purity and quantity of every magnetically sorted T cell population. From each sorted fraction, genomic DNA was isolated and quantified by UV absorbance on a Nanodrop 2000c. The CDR3 has 14 amino acids, counting the end cysteine and phenylalanine. Just CDR3 DNA is preserved here, 42 bases in frame from base 1. CDR1 SGHRS and CDR2 YFSETQ are derived from the germline V gene. V was cut back by 3 bases and J by 2 bases, leaving a gap of 9 bases between them.

What was sequenced was memory CD4+ T cells sorted from blood. The cell subset or site label on this specimen signifies: CD45RA-negative fraction. The source is a man between 18 and 29 years old in good health. The sequence is built from TRBV5-1 and TRBJ2-1; a tentative D call is TRBD2 (5 bases match). The nucleotides read TGCGCCAGCAGCTCCCCGGGAACCTACAATGAGCAGTTCTTC. It translates as CASSSPGTYNEQFF.